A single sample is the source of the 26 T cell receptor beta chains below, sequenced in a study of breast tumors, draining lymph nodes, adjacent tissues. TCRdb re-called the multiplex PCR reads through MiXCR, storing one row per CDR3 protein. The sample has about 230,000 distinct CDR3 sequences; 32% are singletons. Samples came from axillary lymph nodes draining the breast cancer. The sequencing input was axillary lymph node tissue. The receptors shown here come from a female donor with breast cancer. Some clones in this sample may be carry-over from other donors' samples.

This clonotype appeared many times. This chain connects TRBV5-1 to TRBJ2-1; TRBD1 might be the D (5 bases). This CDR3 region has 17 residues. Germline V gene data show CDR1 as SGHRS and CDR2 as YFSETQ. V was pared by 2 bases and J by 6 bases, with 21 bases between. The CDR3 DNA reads TGCGCCAGCAGCTTCGAGCAGACCCAGGGTTACCGCAATGAGCAGTTCTTC. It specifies CASSFEQTQGYRNEQFF.

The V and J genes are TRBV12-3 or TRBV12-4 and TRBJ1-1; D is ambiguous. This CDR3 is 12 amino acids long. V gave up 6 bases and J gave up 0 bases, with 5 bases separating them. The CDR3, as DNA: TGTGCCAGCAGCTTCATGAACACTGAAGCTTTCTTT. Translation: CASSFMNTEAFF.

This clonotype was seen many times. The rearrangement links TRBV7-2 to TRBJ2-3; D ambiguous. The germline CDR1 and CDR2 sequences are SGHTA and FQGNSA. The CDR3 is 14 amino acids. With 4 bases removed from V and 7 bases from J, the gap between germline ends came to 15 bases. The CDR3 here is CASSSRTEPNTQYF. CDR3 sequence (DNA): TGTGCCAGCAGCTCCCGGACGGAACCGAATACGCAGTATTTT.

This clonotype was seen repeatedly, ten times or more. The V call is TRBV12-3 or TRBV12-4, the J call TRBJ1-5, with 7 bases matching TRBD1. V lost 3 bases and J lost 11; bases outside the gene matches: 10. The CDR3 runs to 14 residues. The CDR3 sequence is CASSFIGGQWTQHF. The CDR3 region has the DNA TGTGCCAGCAGTTTTATCGGGGGACAGTGGACCCAGCATTTT.

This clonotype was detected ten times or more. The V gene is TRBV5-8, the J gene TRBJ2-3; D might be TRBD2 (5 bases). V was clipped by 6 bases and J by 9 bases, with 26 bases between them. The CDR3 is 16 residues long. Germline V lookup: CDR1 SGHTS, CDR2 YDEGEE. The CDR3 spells CASNPGGGFSHRTQYF. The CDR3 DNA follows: TGTGCCAGCAATCCGGGTGGCGGGTTCTCCCATAGGACGCAGTATTTT.

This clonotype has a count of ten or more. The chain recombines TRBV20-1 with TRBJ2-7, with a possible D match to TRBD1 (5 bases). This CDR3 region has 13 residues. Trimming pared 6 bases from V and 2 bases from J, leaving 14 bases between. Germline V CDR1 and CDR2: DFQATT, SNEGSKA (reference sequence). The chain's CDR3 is CSAIPTDTYEQYF. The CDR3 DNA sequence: TGCAGTGCCATCCCGACAGACACCTACGAGCAGTACTTC.

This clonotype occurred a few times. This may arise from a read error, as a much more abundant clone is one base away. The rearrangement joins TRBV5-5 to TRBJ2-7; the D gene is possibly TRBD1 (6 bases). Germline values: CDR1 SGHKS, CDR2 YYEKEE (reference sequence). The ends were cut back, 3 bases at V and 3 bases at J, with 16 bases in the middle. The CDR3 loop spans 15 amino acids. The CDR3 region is CASSWQDTGFYEQYF. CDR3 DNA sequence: TGTGCCAGCAGCTGGCAGGACACAGGGTTCTACGAGCAGTACTTC.

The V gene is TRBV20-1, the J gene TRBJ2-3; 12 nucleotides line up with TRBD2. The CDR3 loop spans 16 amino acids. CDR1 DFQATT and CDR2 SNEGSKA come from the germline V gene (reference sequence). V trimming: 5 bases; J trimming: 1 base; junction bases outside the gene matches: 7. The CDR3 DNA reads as TGCAGTGCTGCGACTAGCGGGAGACGGGGCACAGATACGCAGTATTTT. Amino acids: CSAATSGRRGTDTQYF.

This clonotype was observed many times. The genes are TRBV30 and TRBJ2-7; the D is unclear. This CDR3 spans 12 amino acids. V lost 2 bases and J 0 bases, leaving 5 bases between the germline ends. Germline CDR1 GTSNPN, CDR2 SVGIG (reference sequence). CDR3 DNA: TGTGCCTGGAGTCCCTACTCCTACGAGCAGTACTTC. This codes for CAWSPYSYEQYF.

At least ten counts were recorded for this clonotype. The CDR3 nucleotides are TGCAGTGCTAGCGGGTTTTACCAAGAGACCCAGTACTTC. This gives the protein CSASGFYQETQYF. This chain uses TRBV20-1 with TRBJ2-5; D is ambiguous. Trimming left V 3 bases short and J 0 bases short, with 8 bases between. The CDR3 runs 13 residues. The germline gives CDR1 DFQATT, CDR2 SNEGSKA (reference sequence).

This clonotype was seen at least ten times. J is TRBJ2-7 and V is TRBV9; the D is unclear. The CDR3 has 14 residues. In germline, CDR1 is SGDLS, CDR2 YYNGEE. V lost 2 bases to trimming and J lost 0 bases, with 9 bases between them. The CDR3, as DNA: TGTGCCAGCAGCGTCTACCAGAGCTCCTACGAGCAGTACTTC. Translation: CASSVYQSSYEQYF.

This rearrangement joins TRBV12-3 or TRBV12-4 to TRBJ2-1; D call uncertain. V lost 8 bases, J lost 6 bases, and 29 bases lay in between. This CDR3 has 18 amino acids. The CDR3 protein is CASSPKLQFTPQGNEQFF. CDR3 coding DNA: TGTGCCAGCTCACCCAAACTCCAGTTCACGCCCCAAGGCAATGAGCAGTTCTTC.

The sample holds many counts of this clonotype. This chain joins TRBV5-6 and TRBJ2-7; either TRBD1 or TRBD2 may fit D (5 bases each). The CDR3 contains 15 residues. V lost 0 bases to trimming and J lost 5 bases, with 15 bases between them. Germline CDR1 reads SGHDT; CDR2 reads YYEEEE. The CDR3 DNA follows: TGTGCCAGCAGCTTGGGGTGGGACGGTACCGACGAGCAGTACTTC. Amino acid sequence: CASSLGWDGTDEQYF. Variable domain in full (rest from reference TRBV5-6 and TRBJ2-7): DAGVTQSPTHLIKTRGQQVTLRCSPKSGHDTVSWYQQALGQGPQFIFQYYEEEERQRGNFPDRFSGHQFPNYSSELNVNALLLGDSALYLCASSLGWDGTDEQYFGPGTRLTVT.

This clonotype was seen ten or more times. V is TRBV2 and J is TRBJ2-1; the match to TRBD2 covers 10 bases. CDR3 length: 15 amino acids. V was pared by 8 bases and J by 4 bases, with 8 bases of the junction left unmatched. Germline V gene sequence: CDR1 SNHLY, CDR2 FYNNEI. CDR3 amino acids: CASRLGLATYNEQFF. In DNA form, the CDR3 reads TGTGCCAGCCGTCTGGGACTAGCGACGTACAATGAGCAGTTCTTC. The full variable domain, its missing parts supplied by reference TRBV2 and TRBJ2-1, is EPEVTQTPSHQVTQMGQEVILRCVPISNHLYFYWYRQILGQKVEFLVSFYNNEISEKSEIFDDQFSVERPDGSNFTLKIRSTKLEDSAMYFCASRLGLATYNEQFFGPGTRLTVL.

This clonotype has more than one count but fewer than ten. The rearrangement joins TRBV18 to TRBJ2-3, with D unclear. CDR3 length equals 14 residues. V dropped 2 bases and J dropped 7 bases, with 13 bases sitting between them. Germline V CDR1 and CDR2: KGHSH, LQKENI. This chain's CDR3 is CASSPESPPHTQYF. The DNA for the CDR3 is TGTGCCAGCTCACCAGAATCCCCCCCCCATACGCAGTATTTT.

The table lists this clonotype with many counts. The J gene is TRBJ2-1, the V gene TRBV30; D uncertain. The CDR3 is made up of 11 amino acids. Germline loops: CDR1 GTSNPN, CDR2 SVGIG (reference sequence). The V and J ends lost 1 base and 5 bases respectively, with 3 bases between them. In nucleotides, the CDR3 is TGTGCCTGGAGTGCAGACAATGAGCAGTTCTTC. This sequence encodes CAWSADNEQFF.

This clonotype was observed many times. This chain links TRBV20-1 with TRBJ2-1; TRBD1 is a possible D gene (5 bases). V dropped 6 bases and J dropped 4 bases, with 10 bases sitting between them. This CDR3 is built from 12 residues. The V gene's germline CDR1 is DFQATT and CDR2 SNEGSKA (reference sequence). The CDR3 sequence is CSALTGYNEQFF. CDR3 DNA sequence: TGCAGTGCGTTAACAGGTTACAATGAGCAGTTCTTC.

CDR3 nucleotide sequence: TGTGCCACCAGCAGAGACGATGGGGACAGGGCGAACACTGAAGCTTTCTTT. It specifies CATSRDDGDRANTEAFF. The rearrangement joins TRBV15 to TRBJ1-1; 9 bases agree with TRBD1. CDR3 size: 17 residues. The V gene end was trimmed by 0 bases and the J gene end by 1 base; junction bases not matched to a gene: 6. Germline loops: CDR1 LNHNV, CDR2 YYDKDF (reference sequence).

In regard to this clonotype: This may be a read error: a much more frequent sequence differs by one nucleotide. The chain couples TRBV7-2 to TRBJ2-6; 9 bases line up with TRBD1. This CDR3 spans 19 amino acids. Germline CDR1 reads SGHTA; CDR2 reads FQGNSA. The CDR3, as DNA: TGTGCCAGCAGCCAGCCCCGGGACAGGGCCCTTACTGGGCCCAACGTCCTGACTTTC. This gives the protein CASSQPRDRALTGPNVLTF.

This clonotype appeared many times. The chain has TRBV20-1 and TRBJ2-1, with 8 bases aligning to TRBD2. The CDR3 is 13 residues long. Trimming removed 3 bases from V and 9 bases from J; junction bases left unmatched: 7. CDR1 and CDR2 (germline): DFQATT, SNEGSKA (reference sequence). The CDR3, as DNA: TGCAGTGCTAGGGGGGACCTAGCGGGTGAGCAGTTCTTC. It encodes CSARGDLAGEQFF.

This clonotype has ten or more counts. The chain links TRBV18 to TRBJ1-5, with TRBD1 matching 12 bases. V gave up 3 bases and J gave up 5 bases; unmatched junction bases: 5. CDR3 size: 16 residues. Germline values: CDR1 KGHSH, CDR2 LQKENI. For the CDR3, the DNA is TGTGCCAGCTCACCCCGGGACAGGGGGCTCGATCAGCCCCAGCATTTT. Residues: CASSPRDRGLDQPQHF.

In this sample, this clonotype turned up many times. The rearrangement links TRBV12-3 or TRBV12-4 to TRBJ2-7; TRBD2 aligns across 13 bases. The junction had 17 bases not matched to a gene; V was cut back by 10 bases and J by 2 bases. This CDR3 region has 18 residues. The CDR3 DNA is TGTGCCACCGCTATACAAACGACTAGCGGGAGGCCGACCTACGAGCAGTACTTC. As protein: CATAIQTTSGRPTYEQYF.

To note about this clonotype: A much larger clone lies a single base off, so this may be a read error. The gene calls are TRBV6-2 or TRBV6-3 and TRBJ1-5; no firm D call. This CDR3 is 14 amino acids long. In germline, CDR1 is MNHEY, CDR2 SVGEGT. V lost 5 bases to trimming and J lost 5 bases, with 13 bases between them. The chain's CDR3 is CASSHTGTDQPQHF. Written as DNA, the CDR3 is TGTGCCAGCAGTCACACGGGTACCGATCAGCCCCAGCATTTT.

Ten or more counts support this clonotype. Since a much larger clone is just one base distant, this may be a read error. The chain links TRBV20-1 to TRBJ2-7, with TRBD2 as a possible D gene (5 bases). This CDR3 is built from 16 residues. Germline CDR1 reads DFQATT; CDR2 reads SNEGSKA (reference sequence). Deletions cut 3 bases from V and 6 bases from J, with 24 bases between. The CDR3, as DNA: TGCAGTGCTAGTGTGTCTCAGCGGCGGGCGGAGCCCGAGCAGTACTTC. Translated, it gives CSASVSQRRAEPEQYF.

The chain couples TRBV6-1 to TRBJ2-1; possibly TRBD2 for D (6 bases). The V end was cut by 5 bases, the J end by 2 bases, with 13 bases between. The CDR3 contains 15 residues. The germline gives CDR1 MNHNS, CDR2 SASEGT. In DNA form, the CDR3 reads TGTGCCAGCAGTCCAATAGCGGAACCCTACAATGAGCAGTTCTTC. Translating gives CASSPIAEPYNEQFF.

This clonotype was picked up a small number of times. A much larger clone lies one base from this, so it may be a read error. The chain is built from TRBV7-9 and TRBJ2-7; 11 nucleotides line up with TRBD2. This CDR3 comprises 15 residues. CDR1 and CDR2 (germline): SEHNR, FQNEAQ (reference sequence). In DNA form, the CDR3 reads TGTGCCAGCAGCGCCCCTAGCGGGAGGCTAGGAGAGCAGCACTTC. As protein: CASSAPSGRLGEQHF.